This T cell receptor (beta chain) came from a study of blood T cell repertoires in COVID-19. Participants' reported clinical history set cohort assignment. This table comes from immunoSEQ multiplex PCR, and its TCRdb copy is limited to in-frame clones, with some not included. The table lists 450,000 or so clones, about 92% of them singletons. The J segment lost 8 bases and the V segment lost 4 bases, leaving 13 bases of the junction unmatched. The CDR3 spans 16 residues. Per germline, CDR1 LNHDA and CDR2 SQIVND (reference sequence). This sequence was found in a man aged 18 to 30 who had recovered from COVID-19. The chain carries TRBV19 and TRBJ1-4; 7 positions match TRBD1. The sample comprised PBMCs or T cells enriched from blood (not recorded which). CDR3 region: CASSRNRGTLGEKLFF. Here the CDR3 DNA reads TGTGCCAGTAGTAGGAACAGGGGTACCCTTGGGGAAAAACTGTTTTTT.